This TCR beta chain is drawn from a study of response to subunit inactivated influenza vaccine (dated by TCRdb to 2016 to 2018). About the study as a whole: Deep quantitative T cell receptor repertoire profiling was used in the study to track responses to a trivalent subunit inactivated influenza vaccine. The research as a whole found: The authors suggested that each seasonal influenza vaccination may recruit only a limited number of new T cells.

Library construction relied on RT-PCR. Sequencing instrument: Illumina HiSeq 2500. TCRdb itself trimmed the public reads at Q25 with fastp, ran MiXCR and retained productive beta chains. All rows with the same CDR3 protein become a single entry with the most common DNA and genes. Here the sample has about 830,000 distinct CDR3 sequences; less than 20% occur a single time. Around 9.9% of the sample belongs to the ten largest clones. In this sample, this clonotype turned up a few times. Its antigen is unknown. Within one base of it there is no much larger clone, and no base qualities were kept. CDR1 and CDR2 were assigned from the germline V gene as SGHVS and FNYEAQ. Relative to germline, V is 1 base shorter and J is 5 bases shorter, with 18 bases between their ends. Counted from cysteine to phenylalanine, this CDR3 has 17 amino acids. Here the CDR3 DNA is all that survives: 51 bases in frame from base 1.

The clonotype comes from a man aged 45 to 65 who received an inactivated influenza vaccine. Donor details come from another sample of the same person, matched by shared clones. Sequenced here: PBMCs from blood, sampled more than 4 days after vaccination. The chain couples TRBV7-6 to TRBJ1-5; the D gene is perhaps TRBD1, from 6 matching bases. The nucleotide sequence is TGTGCCAGCAGCTTAGTAAAGGGCAGGGGCCCTCATCAGCCCCAGCATTTT. This gives the protein CASSLVKGRGPHQPQHF.